The 26 T cell receptor beta chains reported below all come from one sample, sequenced in a study of CD8+ T cells in alopecia areata. RNA, once extracted, was reverse transcribed into cDNA for use as the sequencing template. Data came from immunoSEQ multiplex PCR; TCRdb stores just in-frame clones and leaves some out. The data show 150,000 to 200,000 clones, more than 55% seen once. Specified treatment: oral pan-JAK inhibitor, 5-10 mg twice daily. The starting material was CD4+ T cells sorted from blood, obtained at approximately week 49, from a patient treated with tofacitinib. These TCRs come from a human donor with alopecia areata.

This clone was found a few times. The chain couples TRBV6-6 to TRBJ2-4; D is perhaps TRBD2 (5 bases). The CDR3 spans 11 residues. V was trimmed by 7 bases and J by 9 bases, leaving 10 bases between them. From germline, CDR1 is MNHNY and CDR2 SVGAGI (reference sequence). This CDR3 reads CASTSGGIQYF. CDR3 nucleotides: TGTGCCAGCACTTCAGGAGGCATTCAGTACTTC.

This chain connects TRBV10-3 to TRBJ1-6, with D possibly being TRBD1 (6 bases). V was shortened by 10 bases and J by 5 bases, with 12 bases between the two germline ends. The CDR3 totals 13 residues. The germline V gene has CDR1 ENHRY and CDR2 SYGVKD. CDR3 sequence: CASTGQDNSPLHF. In DNA form, the CDR3 reads TGTGCCAGCACGGGACAAGATAATTCACCCCTCCACTTT.

The rearrangement uses TRBV29-1 and TRBJ2-7, with D perhaps matching TRBD2 (5 bases). This CDR3 is 13 amino acids long. Between the trimmed V and J ends, which lost 0 bases and 7 bases, there was a span of 13 bases. Germline V gives CDR1 SQVTM, CDR2 ANQGSEA. The CDR3: CSVEDPRRREQYF. As DNA, the CDR3 is TGCAGCGTTGAAGATCCTAGGAGGCGAGAGCAGTACTTC.

This chain links TRBV5-1 with TRBJ2-5, with TRBD1 as a possible D gene (6 bases). Per germline, CDR1 SGHRS and CDR2 YFSETQ. CDR3 length equals 14 residues. V was pared by 4 bases and J by 4 bases, with 14 bases between. The CDR3, as DNA: TGCGCCAGCAGCCATGACAGGCGTGGAGAGACCCAGTACTTC. Protein product: CASSHDRRGETQYF.

J is TRBJ2-7 and V is TRBV30; D unclear. From germline, CDR1 is GTSNPN and CDR2 SVGIG (reference sequence). The CDR3 is 13 residues long. V was clipped by 2 bases and J by 3 bases, with 11 bases between them. The DNA of the CDR3 is TGTGCCTGGAGTTTTTCGATCGGCTACGAGCAGTACTTC. Translated: CAWSFSIGYEQYF.

Only a few counts were recorded for this clone. This chain joins TRBV29-1 and TRBJ2-3, with 9 bases fitting TRBD1. V shed 6 bases and J 2 bases; nucleotides not matched to a gene: 3. CDR1 is SQVTM, CDR2 ANQGSEA, per germline. There are 13 residues in the CDR3. The CDR3 region is CSVTGGFTDTQYF. In DNA form, the CDR3 reads TGCAGCGTGACAGGGGGTTTCACAGATACGCAGTATTTT.

The chain employs TRBV18 and TRBJ1-5, with D possibly matching TRBD1 (5 bases). V lost 0 bases, J lost 0 bases, and 9 bases lay in between. This CDR3 has 16 residues. Germline CDR1 reads KGHSH; CDR2 reads LQKENI. The CDR3 DNA reads as TGTGCCAGCTCACCACCGGGGGATTATAGCAATCAGCCCCAGCATTTT. Its protein is CASSPPGDYSNQPQHF.

The V and J genes are TRBV29-1 and TRBJ1-1, with 8 bases that match TRBD1. The V gene end was trimmed by 7 bases and the J gene end by 5 bases; junction bases not matched to a gene: 9. The CDR3 has 13 residues. From germline, CDR1 is SQVTM and CDR2 ANQGSEA. The CDR3 bases are TGCAGCGGGATTGGACAGGGCGGGACTGAAGCTTTCTTT. Translation gives CSGIGQGGTEAFF.

The gene calls are TRBV5-1 and TRBJ2-5; maybe TRBD2 (7 bases). V was clipped by 6 bases and J by 2 bases, with 17 bases between them. Looked up from germline, CDR1 is SGHRS and CDR2 is YFSETQ. The CDR3 runs to 15 residues. The CDR3 protein is CASTIMGGQQETQYF. The CDR3 DNA sequence: TGCGCCAGCACCATAATGGGGGGGCAACAAGAGACCCAGTACTTC.

The rearrangement joins TRBV2 to TRBJ2-7; TRBD1 might be the D (6 bases). The germline CDR1 and CDR2 sequences are SNHLY and FYNNEI. The CDR3 length is 11 residues. Deletions cut 7 bases from V and 7 bases from J, with 11 bases between. CDR3 sequence: CASTTGQEQYF. CDR3 DNA: TGTGCCAGCACCACAGGGCAGGAGCAGTACTTC.

This clone turned up a few times. V and J are TRBV29-1 and TRBJ2-2; TRBD2 matches at 8 bases. Germline CDR1 and CDR2: SQVTM and ANQGSEA. This CDR3 comprises 16 residues. J lost 2 bases, V lost 2 bases, and 7 bases had no gene match. The CDR3, as DNA: TGCAGCGTTGAAACGGGGCTAGCGGGTAACACCGGGGAGCTGTTTTTT. It translates to CSVETGLAGNTGELFF.

In this sample, this clone turned up a few times. The chain combines TRBV29-1 with TRBJ2-5; 8 nucleotides match TRBD1. The CDR3 covers 13 residues. With 7 bases clipped from V and 1 base from J, the junction kept 5 bases outside the gene matches. Germline loops: CDR1 SQVTM, CDR2 ANQGSEA. CDR3 coding DNA: TGCAGCGCCGAGGGACAGGCCCAAGAGACCCAGTACTTC. This gives the protein CSAEGQAQETQYF.

The J gene is TRBJ2-2, the V gene TRBV29-1; 11 bases are shared with TRBD1. Germline loops: CDR1 SQVTM, CDR2 ANQGSEA. Trimming took 6 bases from V and 6 from J; bases not matched to a gene: 3. This CDR3 has 13 amino acids. The chain's CDR3 is CSVGQGVAGELFF. For the CDR3, the DNA is TGCAGCGTGGGACAGGGGGTCGCCGGGGAGCTGTTTTTT.

This clone turned up a few times. The rearrangement uses TRBV7-6 and TRBJ1-1, with D uncertain. CDR1 SGHVS and CDR2 FNYEAQ come from the germline V gene. The CDR3 runs to 11 residues. The V end lost 3 bases, the J end lost 14 bases, and 13 bases lay between the germline ends. CDR3 in DNA: TGTGCCAGCAGCTTGAAGGATGAGGGATTCTTT. Translating it yields CASSLKDEGFF.

The J gene is TRBJ2-3, the V gene TRBV29-1; 12 bases are a match to TRBD1. Germline assignment: CDR1 SQVTM and CDR2 ANQGSEA. Trimming removed 8 bases from V and 5 bases from J; junction bases left unmatched: 14. This CDR3 contains 16 residues. CDR3 protein: CSPAPGDRGRQDTQYF. The CDR3, as DNA: TGCAGCCCCGCCCCCGGGGACAGGGGGCGCCAAGATACGCAGTATTTT.

This clone was picked up many times. The sample carries other DNA sequences with the same CDR3. V and J are TRBV20-1 and TRBJ2-5; D unresolved. The CDR3 is 10 residues long. Per germline, CDR1 DFQATT and CDR2 SNEGSKA (reference sequence). V was trimmed by 3 bases and J by 5 bases, leaving 4 bases between them. CDR3 DNA sequence: TGCAGTGCTAGTCAGGAGACCCAGTACTTC. Translation: CSASQETQYF.

V and J are TRBV10-3 and TRBJ2-7, with D perhaps matching TRBD1 (9 bases). From germline, CDR1 is ENHRY and CDR2 SYGVKD. The CDR3 length is 14 residues. Trimming removed 10 bases at V and 5 bases at J, with 21 bases between. This chain's CDR3 is CASTGGDRADEQYF. DNA of the CDR3: TGTGCCAGCACCGGGGGGGACAGGGCCGACGAGCAGTACTTC.

J is TRBJ1-6 and V is TRBV10-3; unclear D gene. Germline V gene sequence: CDR1 ENHRY, CDR2 SYGVKD. This CDR3 has 15 amino acids. Trimming took off 0 bases at V and 9 bases at J, with 12 bases between the two ends. CDR3 amino acids: CAISESGYSGSPLHF. CDR3 in DNA: TGTGCCATCAGTGAGTCAGGGTACTCGGGTTCACCCCTCCACTTT.

The table lists this clone with a few counts. This sequence joins TRBV11-3 and TRBJ2-1, with D perhaps matching TRBD1 or TRBD2 (5 bases each). From germline, CDR1 is SGHNT and CDR2 YENEEA. The CDR3 has 16 amino acids. The germline V and J ends were trimmed by 0 bases and 6 bases, with 15 bases remaining between them. CDR3 DNA: TGTGCCAGCAGCTTAGAGGCAGGGAGTCCCTCCAATGAGCAGTTCTTC. This translates into CASSLEAGSPSNEQFF. The variable domain in full, with the rest retrieved from reference TRBV11-3 and TRBJ2-1, is EAGVVQSPRYKIIEKKQPVAFWCNPISGHNTLYWYLQNLGQGPELLIRYENEEAVDDSQLPKDRFSAERLKGVDSTLKIQPAELGDSAVYLCASSLEAGSPSNEQFFGPGTRLTVL.

The table lists this clone with a few counts. The chain couples TRBV6-6 to TRBJ2-2, with D perhaps TRBD1 (6 bases). Trimming pared 2 bases from V and 5 bases from J, leaving 12 bases between. The CDR3 is 15 amino acids. CDR1 MNHNY and CDR2 SVGAGI come from the germline V gene (reference sequence). The CDR3 reads CASSYAGALTGELFF. CDR3 coding DNA: TGTGCCAGCAGTTACGCAGGGGCGCTTACCGGGGAGCTGTTTTTT.

The rearrangement joins TRBV15 to TRBJ1-6, with 9 bases matching TRBD1. CDR3 length: 20 amino acids. Germline CDR1 reads LNHNV; CDR2 reads YYDKDF (reference sequence). J lost 5 bases, V lost 1 base, and 15 bases had no gene match. This CDR3 is CATSRGTGGQRGRDNSPLHF. Here the CDR3 DNA reads TGTGCCACCAGCAGAGGTACAGGGGGCCAACGCGGAAGAGATAATTCACCCCTCCACTTT.

The chain links TRBV30 to TRBJ2-1; no reliable D call. The CDR3 runs to 14 residues. From germline, CDR1 is GTSNPN and CDR2 SVGIG (reference sequence). The germline V and J ends were trimmed by 5 bases and 1 base, with 12 bases remaining between them. The CDR3 sequence is CAWERRLSYNEQFF. CDR3 sequence (DNA): TGTGCCTGGGAAAGAAGATTATCCTACAATGAGCAGTTCTTC.

V gene TRBV29-1 combines with J gene TRBJ2-7; D remains ambiguous. V was shortened by 3 bases and J by 2 bases, with 23 bases between the two germline ends. This CDR3 spans 17 amino acids. Germline CDR1 reads SQVTM; CDR2 reads ANQGSEA. The CDR3 here is CSVDSSGVSNVPYEQYF. In DNA form, the CDR3 reads TGCAGCGTTGATTCGTCAGGAGTTTCCAATGTACCCTACGAGCAGTACTTC.

This sequence joins TRBV21-1 and TRBJ2-7. TRBV21-1 is a recognized pseudogene. This CDR3 comprises 10 residues. Here the CDR3 reads CASSKGEQYF. CDR3 nucleotide sequence: TGTGCCAGCAGCAAAGGCGAGCAGTACTTC.

J is TRBJ1-4 and V is TRBV5-6, with a weak D call TRBD1 (5 bases). The germline V gene has CDR1 SGHDT and CDR2 YYEEEE. V was pared by 0 bases and J by 5 bases, with 11 bases between. The CDR3 spans 15 residues. CDR3 sequence reads: CASSLAGRRNEKLFF. DNA for the CDR3: TGTGCCAGCAGCTTGGCGGGACGGCGAAATGAAAAACTGTTTTTT.

The chain couples TRBV28 to TRBJ2-7; possible D gene TRBD1, 5 bases. This CDR3 is built from 13 residues. CDR1 MDHEN and CDR2 SYDVKM come from the germline V gene. V lost 5 bases to trimming and J lost 7 bases, with 15 bases between them. The CDR3 sequence: CASSPFRETEQYF. The CDR3 region has the DNA TGTGCCAGCAGTCCTTTCAGGGAAACGGAGCAGTACTTC.